This entry concerns a single TCR beta chain. For the second PCR, which ran for 7 to 11 cycles, a sample-barcoded 5' primer and a J-beta primer mix were used. TCRdb re-called the 5' RACE reads through MiXCR, storing one row per CDR3 protein. The profile shows hundreds of thousands of distinct CDR3 sequences, approximately 65% of them singletons. This CDR3 contains 18 residues. The J segment lost 0 bases and the V segment lost 1 base, leaving 6 bases of the junction unmatched. CDR1 and CDR2 from the germline V gene are SGHTA and FQGNSA. This entry is derived from a study of blood T cells in healthy people across ages.

The receptor was isolated from a man younger than 40 in good health. The V gene is TRBV7-2, the J gene TRBJ2-3; the match to TRBD2 covers 11 bases. Sequenced sample: blood. The CDR3 region is CASSLGLLAGDSTDTQYF. DNA of the CDR3: TGTGCCAGCAGCTTAGGGCTACTAGCGGGAGACAGCACAGATACGCAGTATTTT.